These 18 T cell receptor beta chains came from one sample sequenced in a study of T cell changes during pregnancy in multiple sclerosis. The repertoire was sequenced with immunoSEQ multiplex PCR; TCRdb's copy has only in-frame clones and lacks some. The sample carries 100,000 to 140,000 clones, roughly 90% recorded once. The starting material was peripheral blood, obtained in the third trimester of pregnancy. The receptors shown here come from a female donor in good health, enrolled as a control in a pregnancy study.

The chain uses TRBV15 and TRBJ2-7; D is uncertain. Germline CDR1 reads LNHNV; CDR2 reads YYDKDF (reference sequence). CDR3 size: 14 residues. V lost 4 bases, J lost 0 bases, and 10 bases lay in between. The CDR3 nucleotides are TGTGCCACCAGCATACTGCGAAGCTCCTACGAGCAGTACTTC. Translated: CATSILRSSYEQYF.

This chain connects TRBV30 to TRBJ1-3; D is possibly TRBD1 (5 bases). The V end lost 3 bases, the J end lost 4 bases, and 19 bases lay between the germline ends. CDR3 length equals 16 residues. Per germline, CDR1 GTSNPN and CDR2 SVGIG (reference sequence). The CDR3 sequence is CAWSGSRTFRGNTIYF. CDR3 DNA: TGTGCCTGGAGCGGCTCTAGGACATTCCGGGGAAACACCATATATTTT.

In DNA form, the CDR3 reads TGTGCCAGCAGTTTGGACAGTACTAACTATGGCTACACCTTC. The encoded protein is CASSLDSTNYGYTF. The chain couples TRBV13 to TRBJ1-2; perhaps TRBD1 as D (6 bases). Trimming left V 6 bases short and J 0 bases short, with 11 bases between. Germline CDR1 reads PRHDT; CDR2 reads FYEKMQ (reference sequence). The CDR3 consists of 14 residues. The entire variable domain, with the rest obtained from reference TRBV13 and TRBJ1-2, is as follows: AAGVIQSPRHLIKEKRETATLKCYPIPRHDTVYWYQQGPGQDPQFLISFYEKMQSDKGSIPDRFSAQQFSDYHSELNMSSLELGDSALYFCASSLDSTNYGYTFGSGTRLTVV.

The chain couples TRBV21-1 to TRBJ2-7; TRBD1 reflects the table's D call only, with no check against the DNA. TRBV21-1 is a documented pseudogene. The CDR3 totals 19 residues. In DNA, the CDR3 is TGTGCCAGCAGCAAAGTCGGGACCAATGACAGGGGTACCTCCTACGAGCAGTACTTC. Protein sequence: CASSKVGTNDRGTSYEQYF.

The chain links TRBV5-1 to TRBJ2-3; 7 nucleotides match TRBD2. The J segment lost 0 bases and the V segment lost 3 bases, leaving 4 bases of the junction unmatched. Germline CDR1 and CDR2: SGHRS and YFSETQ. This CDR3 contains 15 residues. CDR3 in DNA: TGCGCCAGCAGCTCCGGGGGGACTAGCACAGATACGCAGTATTTT. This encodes CASSSGGTSTDTQYF.

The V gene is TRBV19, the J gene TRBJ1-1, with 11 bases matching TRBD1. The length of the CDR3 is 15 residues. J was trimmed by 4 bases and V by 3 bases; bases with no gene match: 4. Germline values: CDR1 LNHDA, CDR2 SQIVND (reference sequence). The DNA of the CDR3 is TGTGCCAGTAGTATTCTCGGGACAGGGGGCACTGAAGCTTTCTTT. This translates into CASSILGTGGTEAFF.

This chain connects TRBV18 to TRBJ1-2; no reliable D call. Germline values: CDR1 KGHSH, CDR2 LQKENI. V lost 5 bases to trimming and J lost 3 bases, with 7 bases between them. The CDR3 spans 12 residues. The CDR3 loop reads CASSAEDYGYTF. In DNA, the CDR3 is TGTGCCAGCTCAGCAGAAGACTATGGCTACACCTTC.

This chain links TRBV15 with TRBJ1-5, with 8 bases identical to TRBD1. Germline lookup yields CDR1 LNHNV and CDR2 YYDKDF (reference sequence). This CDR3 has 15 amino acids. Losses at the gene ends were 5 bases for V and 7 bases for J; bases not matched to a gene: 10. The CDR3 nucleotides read TGTGCCACCAGCCCAGGGACAGGCGGGAGCCAGCCCCAGCATTTT. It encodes CATSPGTGGSQPQHF.

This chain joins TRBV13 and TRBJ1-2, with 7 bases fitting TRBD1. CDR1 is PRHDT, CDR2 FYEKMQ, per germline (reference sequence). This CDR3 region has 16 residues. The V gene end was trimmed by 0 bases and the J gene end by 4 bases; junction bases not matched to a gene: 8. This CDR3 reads CASSLGAADRTYGYTF. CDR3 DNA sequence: TGTGCCAGCAGCTTAGGGGCCGCGGACAGGACCTATGGCTACACCTTC.

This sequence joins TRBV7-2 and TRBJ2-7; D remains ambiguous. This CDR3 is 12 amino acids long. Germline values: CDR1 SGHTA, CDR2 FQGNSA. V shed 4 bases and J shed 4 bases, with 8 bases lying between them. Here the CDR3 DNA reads TGTGCCAGCAGCTCGACACCTTACGAGCAGTACTTC. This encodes CASSSTPYEQYF.

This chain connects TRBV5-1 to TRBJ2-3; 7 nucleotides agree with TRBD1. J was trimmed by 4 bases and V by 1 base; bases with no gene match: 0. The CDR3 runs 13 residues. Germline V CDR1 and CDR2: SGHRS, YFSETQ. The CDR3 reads CASSLRGPDTQYF. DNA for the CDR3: TGCGCCAGCAGCTTGAGGGGGCCAGATACGCAGTATTTT.

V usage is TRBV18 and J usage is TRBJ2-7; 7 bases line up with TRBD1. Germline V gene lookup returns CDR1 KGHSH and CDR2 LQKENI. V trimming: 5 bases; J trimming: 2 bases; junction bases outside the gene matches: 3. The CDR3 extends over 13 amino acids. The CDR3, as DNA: TGTGCCAGCTCAGCGGACAGGCCCTACGAGCAGTACTTC. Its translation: CASSADRPYEQYF. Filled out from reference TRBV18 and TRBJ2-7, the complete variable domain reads NAGVMQNPRHLVRRRGQEARLRCSPMKGHSHVYWYRQLPEEGLKFMVYLQKENIIDESGMPKERFSAEFPKEGPSILRIQQVVRGDSAAYFCASSADRPYEQYFGPGTRLTVT.

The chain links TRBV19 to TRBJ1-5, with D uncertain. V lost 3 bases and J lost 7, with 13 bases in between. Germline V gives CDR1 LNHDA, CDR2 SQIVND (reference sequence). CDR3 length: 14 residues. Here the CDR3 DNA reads TGTGCCAGTAGTATTGTTTCCAGCGGCCAGCCCCAGCATTTT. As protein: CASSIVSSGQPQHF.

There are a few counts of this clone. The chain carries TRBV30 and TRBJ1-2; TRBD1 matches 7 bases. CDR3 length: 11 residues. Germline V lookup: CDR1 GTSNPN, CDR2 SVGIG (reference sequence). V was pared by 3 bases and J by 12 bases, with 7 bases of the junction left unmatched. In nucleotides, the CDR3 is TGTGCCTGGAGAAGGACAGGTCGGGACACCTTC. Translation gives CAWRRTGRDTF.

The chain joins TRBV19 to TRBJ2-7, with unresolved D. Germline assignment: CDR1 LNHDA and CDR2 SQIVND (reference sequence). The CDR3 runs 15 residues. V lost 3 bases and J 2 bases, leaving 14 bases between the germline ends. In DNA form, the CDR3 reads TGTGCCAGTAGTATGGGCCGGCCAGCAACCTACGAGCAGTACTTC. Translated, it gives CASSMGRPATYEQYF. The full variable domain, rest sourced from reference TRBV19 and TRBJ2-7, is DGGITQSPKYLFRKEGQNVTLSCEQNLNHDAMYWYRQDPGQGLRLIYYSQIVNDFQKGDIAEGYSVSREKKESFPLTVTSAQKNPTAFYLCASSMGRPATYEQYFGPGTRLTVT.

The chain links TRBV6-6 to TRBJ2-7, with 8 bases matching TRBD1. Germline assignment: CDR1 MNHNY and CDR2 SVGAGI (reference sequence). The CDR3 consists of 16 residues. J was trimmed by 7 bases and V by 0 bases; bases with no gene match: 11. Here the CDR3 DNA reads TGTGCCAGCAGTTACTCCGACAGGGGCCAAGGGGTGGAGCAGTACTTC. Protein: CASSYSDRGQGVEQYF.

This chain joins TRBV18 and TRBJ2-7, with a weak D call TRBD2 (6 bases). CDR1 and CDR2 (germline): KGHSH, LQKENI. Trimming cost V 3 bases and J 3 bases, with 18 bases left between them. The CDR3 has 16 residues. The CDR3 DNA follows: TGTGCCAGCTCACCTCCTGGGGGGTCGGGGGACTACGAGCAGTACTTC. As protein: CASSPPGGSGDYEQYF.

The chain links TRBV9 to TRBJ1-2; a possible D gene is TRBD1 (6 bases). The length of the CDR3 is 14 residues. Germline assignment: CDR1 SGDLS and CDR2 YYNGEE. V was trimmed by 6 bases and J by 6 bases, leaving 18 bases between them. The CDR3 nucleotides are TGTGCCAGCACCATCGAGGGGCAGGGGAATGGCTACACCTTC. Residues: CASTIEGQGNGYTF.